The text below deals with one T cell receptor (beta chain). This sample stems from a study of blood T cell repertoires in COVID-19. Original methodology: From reference gene primer amplification, estimates of nucleated cell counts were derived. Libraries were prepared by immunoSEQ multiplex PCR; TCRdb keeps only in-frame clonotypes and omits some of them. V, J and clone size are those of that table, while D and trimming were read from the DNA. The sample lists about 100,000 clones, approximately 86% occurring once. The clonotype comes from a woman in her sixties with acute or convalescent COVID-19. The sample comprised peripheral blood.

CDR3 in amino acids: CASSLVGIFYQPQHF. Written as DNA, the CDR3 is TGTGCCAGCAGCTTAGTCGGGATCTTTTATCAGCCCCAGCATTTT. The genes are TRBV7-2 and TRBJ1-5; D is unclear. Germline V gene data show CDR1 as SGHTA and CDR2 as FQGNSA. Trimming shortened V by 1 base and J by 5 bases, and 12 bases separated the two germline ends. The CDR3 runs to 15 residues.